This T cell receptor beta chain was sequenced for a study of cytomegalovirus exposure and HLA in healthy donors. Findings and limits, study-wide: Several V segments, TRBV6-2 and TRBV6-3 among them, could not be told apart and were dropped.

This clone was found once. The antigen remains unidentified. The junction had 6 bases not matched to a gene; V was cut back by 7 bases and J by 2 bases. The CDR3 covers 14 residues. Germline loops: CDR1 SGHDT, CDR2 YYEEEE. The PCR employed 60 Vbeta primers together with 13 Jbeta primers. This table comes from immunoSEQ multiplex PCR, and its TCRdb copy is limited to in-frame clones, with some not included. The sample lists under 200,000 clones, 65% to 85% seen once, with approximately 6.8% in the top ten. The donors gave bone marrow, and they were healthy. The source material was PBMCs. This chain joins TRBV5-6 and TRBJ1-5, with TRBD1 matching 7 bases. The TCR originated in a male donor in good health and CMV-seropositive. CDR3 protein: CASSRDRGNQPQHF. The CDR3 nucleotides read TGTGCCAGCTCACGAGACAGGGGCAATCAGCCCCAGCATTTT.